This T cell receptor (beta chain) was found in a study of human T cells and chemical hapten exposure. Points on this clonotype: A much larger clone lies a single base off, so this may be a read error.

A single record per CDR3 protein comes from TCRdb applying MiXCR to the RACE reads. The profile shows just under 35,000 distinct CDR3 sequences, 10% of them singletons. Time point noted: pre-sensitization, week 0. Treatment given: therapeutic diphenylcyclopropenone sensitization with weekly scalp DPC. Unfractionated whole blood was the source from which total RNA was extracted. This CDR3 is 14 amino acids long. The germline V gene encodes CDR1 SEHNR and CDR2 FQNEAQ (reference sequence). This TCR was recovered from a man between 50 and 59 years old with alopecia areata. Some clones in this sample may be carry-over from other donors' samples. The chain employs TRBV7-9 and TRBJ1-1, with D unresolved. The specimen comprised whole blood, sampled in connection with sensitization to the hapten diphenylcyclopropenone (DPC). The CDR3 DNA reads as TGTGCCAGCAGCTTCCACACCGAGAACACTGAAGTTTTCTTT. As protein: CASSFHTENTEVFF.